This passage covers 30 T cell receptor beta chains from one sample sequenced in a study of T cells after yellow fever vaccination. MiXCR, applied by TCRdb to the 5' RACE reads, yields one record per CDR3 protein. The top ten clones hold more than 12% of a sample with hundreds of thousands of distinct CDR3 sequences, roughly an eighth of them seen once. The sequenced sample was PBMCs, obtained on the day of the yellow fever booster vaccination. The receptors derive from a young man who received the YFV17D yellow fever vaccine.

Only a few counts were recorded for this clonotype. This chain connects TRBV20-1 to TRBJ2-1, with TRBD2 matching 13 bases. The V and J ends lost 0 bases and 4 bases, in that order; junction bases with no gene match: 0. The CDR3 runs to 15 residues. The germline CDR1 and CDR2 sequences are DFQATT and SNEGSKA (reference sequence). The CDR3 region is CSARETSGRYNEQFF. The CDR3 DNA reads TGCAGTGCTAGAGAGACTAGCGGGAGGTACAATGAGCAGTTCTTC.

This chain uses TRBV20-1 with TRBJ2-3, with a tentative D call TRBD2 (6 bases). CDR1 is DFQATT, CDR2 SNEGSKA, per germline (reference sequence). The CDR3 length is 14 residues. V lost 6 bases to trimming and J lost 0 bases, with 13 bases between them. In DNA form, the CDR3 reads TGCAGTGCCCTAACGCGGGAAAGCACAGATACGCAGTATTTT. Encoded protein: CSALTRESTDTQYF.

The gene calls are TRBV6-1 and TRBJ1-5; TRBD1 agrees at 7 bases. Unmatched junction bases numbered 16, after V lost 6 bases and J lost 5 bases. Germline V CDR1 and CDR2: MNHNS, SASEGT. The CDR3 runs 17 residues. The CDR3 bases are TGTGCCAGCAGCCCTGACAGGGAAGTTGGTATGGATCAGCCCCAGCATTTT. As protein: CASSPDREVGMDQPQHF.

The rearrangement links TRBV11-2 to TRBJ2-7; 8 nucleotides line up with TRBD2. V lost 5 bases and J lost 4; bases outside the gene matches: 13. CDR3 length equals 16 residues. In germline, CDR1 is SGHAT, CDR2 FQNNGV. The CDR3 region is CASSTSPGLEGYEQYF. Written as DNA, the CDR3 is TGTGCCAGCAGCACTAGCCCGGGACTAGAAGGTTACGAGCAGTACTTC.

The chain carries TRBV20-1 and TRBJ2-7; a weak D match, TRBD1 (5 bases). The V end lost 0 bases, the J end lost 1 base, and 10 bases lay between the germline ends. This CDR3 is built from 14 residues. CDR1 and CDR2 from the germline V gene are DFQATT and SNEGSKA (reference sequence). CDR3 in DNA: TGCAGTGCTAGAGATAGCCAGGGATCCTACGAGCAGTACTTC. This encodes CSARDSQGSYEQYF.

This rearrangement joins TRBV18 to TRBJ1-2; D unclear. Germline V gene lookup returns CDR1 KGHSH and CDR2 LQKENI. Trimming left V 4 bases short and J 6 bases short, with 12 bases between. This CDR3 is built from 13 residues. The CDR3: CASSHFSENGYTF. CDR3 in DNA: TGTGCCAGCTCACACTTTTCAGAAAATGGCTACACCTTC.

This chain's CDR3 is CAIRKDRQGYTF. The CDR3 DNA reads as TGTGCCATCAGAAAAGACAGGCAGGGCTACACCTTC. The chain has TRBV10-3 and TRBJ1-2; D possibly corresponds to TRBD1 (6 bases). The germline V gene encodes CDR1 ENHRY and CDR2 SYGVKD. The ends were cut back, 6 bases at V and 8 bases at J, with 13 bases in the middle. This CDR3 is 12 amino acids long.

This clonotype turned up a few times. In DNA, the CDR3 is TGCAGCGTTGGACTAGCGCGACCCGATACGCAGTATTTT. Residues: CSVGLARPDTQYF. V gene TRBV29-1 combines with J gene TRBJ2-3; TRBD2 matches at 8 bases. CDR3 length: 13 amino acids. Germline V gene lookup returns CDR1 SQVTM and CDR2 ANQGSEA. With 4 bases clipped from V and 6 bases from J, the junction kept 6 bases outside the gene matches.

The CDR3: CSASRRGPYNEQFF. The DNA for the CDR3 is TGCAGTGCTAGTAGGAGGGGCCCCTACAATGAGCAGTTCTTC. This chain joins TRBV20-1 and TRBJ2-1; a possible D gene is TRBD2 (6 bases). The CDR3 extends over 14 amino acids. V shed 3 bases and J shed 2 bases, with 11 bases lying between them. CDR1 DFQATT and CDR2 SNEGSKA come from the germline V gene (reference sequence).

The CDR3 DNA follows: TGTGCCAGCAGCGATAGCGGGAGGGTAAGCTACGAGCAGTACTTC. Amino acids: CASSDSGRVSYEQYF. V and J are TRBV7-2 and TRBJ2-7, with 11 bases aligning to TRBD2. Germline V gene lookup returns CDR1 SGHTA and CDR2 FQGNSA. The V gene end was trimmed by 5 bases and the J gene end by 3 bases; junction bases not matched to a gene: 6. The CDR3 covers 15 residues.

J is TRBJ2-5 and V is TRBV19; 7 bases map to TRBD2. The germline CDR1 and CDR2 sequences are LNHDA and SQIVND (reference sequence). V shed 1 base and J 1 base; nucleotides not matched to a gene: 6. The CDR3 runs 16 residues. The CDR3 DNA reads TGTGCCAGTAGTATAGGGGCTAGCGGACTCCAAGAGACCCAGTACTTC. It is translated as CASSIGASGLQETQYF.

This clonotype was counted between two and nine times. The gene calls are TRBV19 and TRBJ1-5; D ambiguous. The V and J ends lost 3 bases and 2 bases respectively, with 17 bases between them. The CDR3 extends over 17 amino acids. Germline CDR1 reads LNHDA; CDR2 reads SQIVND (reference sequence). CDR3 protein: CASSIGRFRGGNQPQHF. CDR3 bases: TGTGCCAGTAGTATTGGCAGGTTCCGTGGGGGCAATCAGCCCCAGCATTTT.

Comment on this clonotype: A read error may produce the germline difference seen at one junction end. In DNA, the CDR3 is TGTGCCAGCGGTAGCGGGCCACAGTTC. Encoded protein: CASGSGPQF. This chain joins TRBV6-5 and TRBJ2-5; 7 bases match TRBD2. CDR1 and CDR2 from the germline V gene are MNHEY and SVGAGI. The length of the CDR3 is 9 residues.

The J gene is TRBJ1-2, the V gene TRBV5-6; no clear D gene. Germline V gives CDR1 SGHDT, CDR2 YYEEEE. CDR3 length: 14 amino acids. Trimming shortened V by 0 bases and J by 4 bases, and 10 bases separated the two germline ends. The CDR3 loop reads CASSLDRSIYGYTF. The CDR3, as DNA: TGTGCCAGCAGCTTGGACAGATCGATCTATGGCTACACCTTC. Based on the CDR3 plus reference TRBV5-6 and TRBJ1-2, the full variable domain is DAGVTQSPTHLIKTRGQQVTLRCSPKSGHDTVSWYQQALGQGPQFIFQYYEEEERQRGNFPDRFSGHQFPNYSSELNVNALLLGDSALYLCASSLDRSIYGYTFGSGTRLTVV.

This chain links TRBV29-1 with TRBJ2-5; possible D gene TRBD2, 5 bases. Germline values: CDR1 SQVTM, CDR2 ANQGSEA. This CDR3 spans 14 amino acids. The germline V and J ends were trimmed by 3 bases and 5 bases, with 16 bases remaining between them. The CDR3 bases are TGCAGCGTTGATTCGTTCAGGAGGTACGAGACCCAGTACTTC. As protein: CSVDSFRRYETQYF.

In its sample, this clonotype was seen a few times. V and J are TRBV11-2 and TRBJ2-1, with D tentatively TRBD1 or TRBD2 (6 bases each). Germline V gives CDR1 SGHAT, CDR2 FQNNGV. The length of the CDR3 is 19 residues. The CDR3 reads CTARLGGGQTLPLHNEQFF. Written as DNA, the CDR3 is TGTACCGCCCGCCTTGGAGGGGGTCAGACCCTGCCCCTGCACAATGAGCAGTTCTTC. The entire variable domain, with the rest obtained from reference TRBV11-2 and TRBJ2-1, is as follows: EAGVAQSPRYKIIEKRQSVAFWCNPISGHATLYWYQQILGQGPKLLIQFQNNGVVDDSQLPKDRFSAERLKGVDSTLKIQPAKLEDSAVYLCTARLGGGQTLPLHNEQFFGPGTRLTVL.

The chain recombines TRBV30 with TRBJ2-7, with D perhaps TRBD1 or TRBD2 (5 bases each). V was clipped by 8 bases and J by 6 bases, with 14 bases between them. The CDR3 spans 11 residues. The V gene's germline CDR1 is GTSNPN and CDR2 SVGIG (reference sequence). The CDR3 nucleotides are TGTGCCGGTCATTTTGGGGGCGAGCAGTACTTC. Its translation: CAGHFGGEQYF.

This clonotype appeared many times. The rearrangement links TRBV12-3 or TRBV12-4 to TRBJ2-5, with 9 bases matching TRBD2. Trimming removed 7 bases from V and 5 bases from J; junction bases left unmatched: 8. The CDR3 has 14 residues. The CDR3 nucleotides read TGTGCCAGCACCATCGGAGCGGGAGGTGAGACCCAGTACTTC. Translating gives CASTIGAGGETQYF.

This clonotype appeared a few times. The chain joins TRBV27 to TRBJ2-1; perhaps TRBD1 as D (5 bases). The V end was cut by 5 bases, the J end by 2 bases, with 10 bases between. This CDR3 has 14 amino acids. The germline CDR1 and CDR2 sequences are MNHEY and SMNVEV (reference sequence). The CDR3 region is CASSPGNTYNEQFF. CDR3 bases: TGTGCCAGCAGTCCAGGGAATACCTACAATGAGCAGTTCTTC.

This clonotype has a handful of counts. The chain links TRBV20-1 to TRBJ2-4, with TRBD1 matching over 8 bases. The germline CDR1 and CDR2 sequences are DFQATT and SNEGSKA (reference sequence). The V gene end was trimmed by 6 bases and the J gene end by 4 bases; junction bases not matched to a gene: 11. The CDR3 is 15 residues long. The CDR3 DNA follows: TGCAGTGCCAGACGGTGGCAGGGGGCGAAAAACATTCAGTACTTC. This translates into CSARRWQGAKNIQYF.

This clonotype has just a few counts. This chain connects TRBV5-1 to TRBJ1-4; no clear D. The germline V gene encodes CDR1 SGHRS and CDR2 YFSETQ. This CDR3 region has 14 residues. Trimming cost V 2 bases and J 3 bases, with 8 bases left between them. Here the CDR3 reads CASSFSGANEKLFF. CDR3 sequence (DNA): TGCGCCAGCAGCTTCAGTGGGGCTAATGAAAAACTGTTTTTT. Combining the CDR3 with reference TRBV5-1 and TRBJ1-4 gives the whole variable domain KAGVTQTPRYLIKTRGQQVTLSCSPISGHRSVSWYQQTPGQGLQFLFEYFSETQRNKGNFPGRFSGRQFSNSRSEMNVSTLELGDSALYLCASSFSGANEKLFFGSGTQLSVL.

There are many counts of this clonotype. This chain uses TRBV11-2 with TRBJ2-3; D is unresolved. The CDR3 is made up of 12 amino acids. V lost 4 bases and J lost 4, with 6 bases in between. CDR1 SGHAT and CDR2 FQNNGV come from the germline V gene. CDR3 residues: CASSSSPDTQYF. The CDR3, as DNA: TGTGCCAGCAGCTCTAGTCCAGATACGCAGTATTTT.

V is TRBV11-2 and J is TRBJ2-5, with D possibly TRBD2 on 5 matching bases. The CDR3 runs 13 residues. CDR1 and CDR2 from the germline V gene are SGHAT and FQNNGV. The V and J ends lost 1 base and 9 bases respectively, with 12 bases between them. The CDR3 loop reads CASSLAEGLAQYF. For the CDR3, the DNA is TGTGCCAGCAGCTTAGCAGAGGGCCTGGCCCAGTACTTC.

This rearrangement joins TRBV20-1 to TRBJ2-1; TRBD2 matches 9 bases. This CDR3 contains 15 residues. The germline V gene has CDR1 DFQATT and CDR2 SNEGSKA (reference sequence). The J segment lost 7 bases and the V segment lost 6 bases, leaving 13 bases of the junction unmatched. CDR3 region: CSATTSGQTTNEQFF. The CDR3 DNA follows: TGCAGTGCGACGACTAGCGGCCAGACAACGAATGAGCAGTTCTTC.

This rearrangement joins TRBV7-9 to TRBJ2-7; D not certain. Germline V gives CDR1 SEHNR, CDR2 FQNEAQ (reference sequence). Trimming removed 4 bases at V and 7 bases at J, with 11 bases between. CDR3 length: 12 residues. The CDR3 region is CASSSAWNEQYF. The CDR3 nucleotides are TGTGCCAGCAGCTCCGCTTGGAATGAGCAGTACTTC.

As DNA, the CDR3 is TGCAGTGCTAGCGCAGGGCCTGATGAGCAGTTCTTC. Translating it yields CSASAGPDEQFF. The chain couples TRBV20-1 to TRBJ2-1; D is possibly TRBD1 (5 bases). CDR3 length: 12 residues. CDR1 and CDR2 from the germline V gene are DFQATT and SNEGSKA (reference sequence). The ends were cut back, 3 bases at V and 8 bases at J, with 11 bases in the middle.

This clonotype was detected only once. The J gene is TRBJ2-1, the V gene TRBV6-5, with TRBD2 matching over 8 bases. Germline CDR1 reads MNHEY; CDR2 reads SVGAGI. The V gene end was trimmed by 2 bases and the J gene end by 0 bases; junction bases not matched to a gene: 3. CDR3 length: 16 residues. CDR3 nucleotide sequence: TGTGCCAGCAGTTACACGAGCGGGAGCTCCTACAATGAGCAGTTCTTC. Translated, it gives CASSYTSGSSYNEQFF.

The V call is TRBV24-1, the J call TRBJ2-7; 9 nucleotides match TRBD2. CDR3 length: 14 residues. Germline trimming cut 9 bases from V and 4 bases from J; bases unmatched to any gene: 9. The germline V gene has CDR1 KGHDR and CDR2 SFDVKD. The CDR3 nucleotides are TGTGCCACCGAGTTGCGGGAGGGCCGGTACGAGCAGTACTTC. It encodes CATELREGRYEQYF.

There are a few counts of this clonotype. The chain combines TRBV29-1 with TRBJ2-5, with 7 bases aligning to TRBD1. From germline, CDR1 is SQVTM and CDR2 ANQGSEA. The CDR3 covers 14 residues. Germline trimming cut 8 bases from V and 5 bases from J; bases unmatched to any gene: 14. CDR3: CSSGRQGRYETQYF. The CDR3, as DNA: TGCAGCTCGGGAAGACAGGGCCGGTACGAGACCCAGTACTTC.

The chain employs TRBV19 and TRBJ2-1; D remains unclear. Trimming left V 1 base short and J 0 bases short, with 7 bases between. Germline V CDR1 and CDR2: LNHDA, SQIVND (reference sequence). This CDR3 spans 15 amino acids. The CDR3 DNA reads TGTGCCAGTAGTATAGGGACGAGCTCCTACAATGAGCAGTTCTTC. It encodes CASSIGTSSYNEQFF.